This passage covers 11 T cell receptor beta chains from one sample sequenced in a study of blood T cell repertoires in COVID-19. Here immunoSEQ multiplex PCR was the method, and the copy in TCRdb shows in-frame clones only, minus some. The sample records 120,000 or so clones, 90% being singletons. The sequenced sample was peripheral blood. The receptors come from a man aged 45-65 years with active COVID-19.

The rearrangement joins TRBV2 to TRBJ2-1; TRBD2 agrees at 7 bases. The CDR3 has 18 residues. The J segment lost 4 bases and the V segment lost 0 bases, leaving 12 bases of the junction unmatched. Germline V CDR1 and CDR2: SNHLY, FYNNEI. CDR3 sequence: CASSEAGGLDYRYNEQFF. As DNA, the CDR3 is TGTGCCAGCAGTGAAGCGGGCGGACTAGACTACCGGTACAATGAGCAGTTCTTC.

The genes are TRBV11-2 and TRBJ1-3; 7 nucleotides line up with TRBD1. CDR1 and CDR2 (germline): SGHAT, FQNNGV. V lost 5 bases to trimming and J lost 7 bases; unmatched junction nucleotides: 8. The CDR3 is 14 residues long. The CDR3 DNA sequence: TGTGCCAGCAGCCTAAGACAGGGTCGGAACACCATATATTTT. It encodes CASSLRQGRNTIYF.

This chain joins TRBV7-2 and TRBJ2-1; 10 positions agree with TRBD2. The V gene's germline CDR1 is SGHTA and CDR2 FQGNSA. J gave up 6 bases and V 4 bases, and 0 bases lay outside the gene matches. The CDR3 contains 13 residues. The CDR3: CASSSSGGNEQFF. The CDR3 DNA reads as TGTGCCAGCAGCTCTAGCGGGGGCAATGAGCAGTTCTTC. Based on the CDR3 plus reference TRBV7-2 and TRBJ2-1, the full variable domain is GAGVSQSPSNKVTEKGKDVELRCDPISGHTALYWYRQSLGQGLEFLIYFQGNSAPDKSGLPSDRFSAERTGGSVSTLTIQRTQQEDSAVYLCASSSSGGNEQFFGPGTRLTVL.

The genes are TRBV7-2 and TRBJ2-3; TRBD2 matches 11 bases. There are 16 residues in the CDR3. CDR1 SGHTA and CDR2 FQGNSA come from the germline V gene. Trimming removed 5 bases from V and 6 bases from J; junction bases left unmatched: 10. CDR3 in DNA: TGTGCCAGCAGCCCCGGGATAGCGGGAGGGCCGGATACGCAGTATTTT. It yields the protein CASSPGIAGGPDTQYF.

The V and J genes are TRBV6-5 and TRBJ2-7; D unresolved. The CDR3 is 13 residues long. CDR1 is MNHEY and CDR2 is SVGAGI in the germline V gene. V gave up 4 bases and J gave up 3 bases, with 10 bases separating them. CDR3 bases: TGTGCCAGCAGTTGGGCTAATCACTACGAGCAGTACGTC. Translation: CASSWANHYEQYV.

The rearrangement uses TRBV4-1 and TRBJ2-1, with 9 bases lining up with TRBD2. The CDR3 contains 16 residues. The junction had 6 bases not matched to a gene; V was cut back by 1 base and J by 5 bases. Per germline, CDR1 MGHRA and CDR2 YSYEKL. For the CDR3, the DNA is TGCGCCAGCAGCCAAGGTAGCGGGAGATCTGACAATGAGCAGTTCTTC. It is translated as CASSQGSGRSDNEQFF.

The genes are TRBV6-5 and TRBJ2-3, with 9 bases aligning to TRBD2. CDR3 length: 15 residues. Germline lookup yields CDR1 MNHEY and CDR2 SVGAGI. Trimming cost V 5 bases and J 2 bases; bases outside gene matches: 5. CDR3 sequence: CASSLIAGVTDTQYF. CDR3 nucleotides: TGTGCCAGCAGTCTAATAGCGGGGGTCACAGATACGCAGTATTTT.

This chain connects TRBV2 to TRBJ1-3; unclear D gene. This CDR3 has 12 amino acids. Germline V lookup: CDR1 SNHLY, CDR2 FYNNEI. V was pared by 4 bases and J by 2 bases, with 3 bases between. CDR3 protein: CASSVTGNTIYF. The CDR3 DNA follows: TGTGCCAGCAGTGTAACTGGAAACACCATATATTTT.

The V gene is TRBV5-1, the J gene TRBJ2-3, with D tentatively TRBD1 (5 bases). CDR1 is SGHRS and CDR2 is YFSETQ in the germline V gene. This CDR3 has 15 residues. V lost 3 bases and J lost 0, with 11 bases in between. The chain's CDR3 is CASSSTALSTDTQYF. The CDR3 bases are TGCGCCAGCAGCTCGACAGCGTTAAGCACAGATACGCAGTATTTT.

This chain links TRBV7-2 with TRBJ2-1; no clear D. The CDR3 has 13 amino acids. The V gene lost 5 bases and the J gene lost 5 bases, with 10 bases spanning the gap. CDR1 SGHTA and CDR2 FQGNSA come from the germline V gene. The CDR3 nucleotides read TGTGCCAGCAGCCGGAGAGGCGACAATGAGCAGTTCTTC. Translation gives CASSRRGDNEQFF.

V is TRBV6-5 and J is TRBJ2-1, with D hard to call. The CDR3 is 14 residues long. Trimming cost V 6 bases and J 8 bases, with 17 bases left between them. From germline, CDR1 is MNHEY and CDR2 SVGAGI. CDR3 region: CASSALTEVDEQFF. The DNA of the CDR3 is TGTGCCAGCAGCGCCTTGACTGAGGTCGATGAGCAGTTCTTC.